The source of this T cell receptor beta chain is a study of cytomegalovirus exposure and HLA in healthy donors. Findings and caveats of the study: Accurate HLA-A and HLA-B prediction from TCR beta sequences was reported for most subjects.

Of note for this clone: Antigen specificity is unknown.

In the PCR, 60 Vbeta and 13 Jbeta primers were used. Generated by immunoSEQ multiplex PCR, the TCRdb table keeps only in-frame clones and is missing some. The sample has about 120,000 clones, around 77% seen once. The V gene's germline CDR1 is SGHKS and CDR2 YYEKEE (reference sequence). This CDR3 spans 16 amino acids. Trimming left V 3 bases short and J 0 bases short, with 13 bases between. The TCR originated in a middle-aged man in good health and CMV-seropositive. The sample consisted of PBMCs. The genes are TRBV5-5 and TRBJ1-3, with D maybe TRBD1 (6 bases). The CDR3 is CASSSAGVLSGNTIYF. DNA of the CDR3: TGTGCCAGCAGCTCAGCAGGGGTCCTCTCTGGAAACACCATATATTTT.